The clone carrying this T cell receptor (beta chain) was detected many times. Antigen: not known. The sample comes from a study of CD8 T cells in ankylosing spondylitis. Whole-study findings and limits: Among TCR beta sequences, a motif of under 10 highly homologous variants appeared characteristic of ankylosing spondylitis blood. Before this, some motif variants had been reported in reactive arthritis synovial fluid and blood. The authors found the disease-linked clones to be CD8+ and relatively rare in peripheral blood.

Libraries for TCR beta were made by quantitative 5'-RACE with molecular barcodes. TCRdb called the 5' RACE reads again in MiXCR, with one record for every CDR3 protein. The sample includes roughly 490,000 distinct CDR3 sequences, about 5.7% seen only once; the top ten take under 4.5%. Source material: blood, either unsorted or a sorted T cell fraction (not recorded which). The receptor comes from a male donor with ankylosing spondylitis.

CDR3 in DNA: TGTGCCAGCAGCCCCACCGTGGGGACTACGCAGTACTTC. Protein sequence: CASSPTVGTTQYF. The gene calls are TRBV9 and TRBJ2-7; 7 bases map to TRBD2. Germline V gene sequence: CDR1 SGDLS, CDR2 YYNGEE. The trim removed 4 bases at V and 9 bases at J, leaving 10 bases unmatched. There are 13 residues in the CDR3.